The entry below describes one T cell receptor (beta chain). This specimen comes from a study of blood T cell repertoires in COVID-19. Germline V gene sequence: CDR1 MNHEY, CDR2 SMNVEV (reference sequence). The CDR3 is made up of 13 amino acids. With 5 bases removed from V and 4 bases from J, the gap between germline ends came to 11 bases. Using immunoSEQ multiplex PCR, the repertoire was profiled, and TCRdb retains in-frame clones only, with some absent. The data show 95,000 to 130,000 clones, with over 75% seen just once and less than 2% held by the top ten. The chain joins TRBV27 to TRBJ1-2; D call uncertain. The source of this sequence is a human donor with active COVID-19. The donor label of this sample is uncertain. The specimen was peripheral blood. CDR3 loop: CASSPPGSYGYTF. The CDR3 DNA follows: TGTGCCAGCAGTCCACCGGGGTCCTATGGCTACACCTTC.